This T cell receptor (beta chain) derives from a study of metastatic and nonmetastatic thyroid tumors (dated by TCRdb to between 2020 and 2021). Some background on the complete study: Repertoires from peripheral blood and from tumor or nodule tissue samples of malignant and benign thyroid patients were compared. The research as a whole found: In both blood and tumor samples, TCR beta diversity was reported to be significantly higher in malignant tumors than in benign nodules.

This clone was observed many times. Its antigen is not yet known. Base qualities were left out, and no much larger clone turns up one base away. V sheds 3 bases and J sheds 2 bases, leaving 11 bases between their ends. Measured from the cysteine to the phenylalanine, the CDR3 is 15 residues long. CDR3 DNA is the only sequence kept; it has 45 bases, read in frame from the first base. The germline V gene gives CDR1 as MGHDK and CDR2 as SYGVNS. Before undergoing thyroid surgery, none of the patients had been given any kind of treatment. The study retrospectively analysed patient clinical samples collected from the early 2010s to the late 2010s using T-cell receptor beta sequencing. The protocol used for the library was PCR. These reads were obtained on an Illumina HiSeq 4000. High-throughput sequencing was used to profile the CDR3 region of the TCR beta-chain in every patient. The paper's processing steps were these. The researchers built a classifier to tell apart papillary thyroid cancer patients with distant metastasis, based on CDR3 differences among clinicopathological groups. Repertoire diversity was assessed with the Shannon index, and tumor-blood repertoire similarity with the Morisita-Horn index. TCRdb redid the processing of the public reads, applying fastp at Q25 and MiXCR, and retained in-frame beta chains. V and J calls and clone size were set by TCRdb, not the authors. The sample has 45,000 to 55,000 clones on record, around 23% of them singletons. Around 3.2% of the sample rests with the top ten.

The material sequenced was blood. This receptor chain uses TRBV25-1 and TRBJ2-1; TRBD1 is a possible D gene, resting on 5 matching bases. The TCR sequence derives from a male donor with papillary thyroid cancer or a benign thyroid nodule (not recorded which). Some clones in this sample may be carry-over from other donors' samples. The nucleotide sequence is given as TGTGCCAGCAGTGACGGACATAGCACCTACAATGAGCAGTTCTTC. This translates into CASSDGHSTYNEQFF.